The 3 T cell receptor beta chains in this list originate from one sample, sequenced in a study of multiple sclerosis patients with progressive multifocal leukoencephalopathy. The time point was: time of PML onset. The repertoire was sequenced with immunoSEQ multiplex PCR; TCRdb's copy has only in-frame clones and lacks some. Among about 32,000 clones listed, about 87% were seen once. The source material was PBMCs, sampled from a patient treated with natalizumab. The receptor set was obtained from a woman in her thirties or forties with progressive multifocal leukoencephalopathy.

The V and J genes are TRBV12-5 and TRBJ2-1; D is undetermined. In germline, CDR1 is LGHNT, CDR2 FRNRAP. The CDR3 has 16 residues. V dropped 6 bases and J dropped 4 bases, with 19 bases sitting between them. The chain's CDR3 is CASGHNPGPLYNEQFF. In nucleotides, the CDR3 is TGTGCTAGTGGCCATAACCCCGGGCCTCTTTACAATGAGCAGTTCTTC.

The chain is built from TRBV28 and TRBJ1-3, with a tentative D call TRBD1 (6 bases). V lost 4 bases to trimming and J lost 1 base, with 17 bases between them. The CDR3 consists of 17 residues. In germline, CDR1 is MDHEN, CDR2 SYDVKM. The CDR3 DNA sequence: TGTGCCAGCAGTTCTGACAGGTCGGCCCCATCTGGAAACACCATATATTTT. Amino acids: CASSSDRSAPSGNTIYF.

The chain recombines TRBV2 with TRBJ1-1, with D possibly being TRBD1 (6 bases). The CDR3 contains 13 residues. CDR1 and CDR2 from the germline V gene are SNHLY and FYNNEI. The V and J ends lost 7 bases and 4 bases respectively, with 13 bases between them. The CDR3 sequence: CASTSGEGTEAFF. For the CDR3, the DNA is TGTGCCAGCACCTCAGGGGAAGGCACTGAAGCTTTCTTT. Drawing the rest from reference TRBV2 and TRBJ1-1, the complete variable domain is EPEVTQTPSHQVTQMGQEVILRCVPISNHLYFYWYRQILGQKVEFLVSFYNNEISEKSEIFDDQFSVERPDGSNFTLKIRSTKLEDSAMYFCASTSGEGTEAFFGQGTRLTVV.